Listed below are T cell receptor beta chains from one sample, sequenced in a study of shared clonotypes between healthy human individuals. Sequencing was performed with immunoSEQ multiplex PCR; in TCRdb, only in-frame clones are kept and a portion is missing. The data hold hundreds of thousands of clones, with 95% to 96% observed a single time. The sequencing input was naive CD8+ T cells sorted from blood. These receptors came from a woman aged 25-40 years in good health. CDR3s include the opening cysteine and the closing phenylalanine or tryptophan. D genes are given only for firm matches. Only some rows state a clone size, as once, few, many or a class for expanded clones.

d_gene: -; j_gene: TRBJ2-5; abundance: -; v_gene: TRBV29-1; CDR3nt: TGCAGCGTTGAAGAAGGTGAGCGACTAGATGGAGAGACCCAGTACTTC; CDR3aa: CSVEEGERLDGETQYF
d_gene: TRBD1; j_gene: TRBJ1-1; abundance: -; v_gene: TRBV27; CDR3nt: TGTGCCAGCTCACAGGGGGACACTGAAGCTTTCTTT; CDR3aa: CASSQGDTEAFF
d_gene: -; j_gene: TRBJ2-1; abundance: -; v_gene: TRBV9; CDR3nt: TGTGCCAGCAGCGGACGCCTCATGAGCTCCTACAATGAGCAGTTCTTC; CDR3aa: CASSGRLMSSYNEQFF
d_gene: -; j_gene: TRBJ2-7; abundance: -; v_gene: TRBV19; CDR3nt: TGTGCCAGTAGGGGGGAGGTAACCTCCTACGAGCAGTACTTC; CDR3aa: CASRGEVTSYEQYF
d_gene: -; j_gene: TRBJ2-4; abundance: -; v_gene: TRBV7-2; CDR3nt: TGTGCCAGCAGCTTATCCAGGGGCGGGGTGGACATTCAGTACTTC; CDR3aa: CASSLSRGGVDIQYF
d_gene: TRBD1; j_gene: TRBJ2-7; abundance: -; v_gene: TRBV7-9; CDR3nt: TGTGCCAGCAGCTTGGGGACAGGGGACGAGCAGTACTTC; CDR3aa: CASSLGTGDEQYF
d_gene: -; j_gene: TRBJ2-1; abundance: once; v_gene: TRBV5-1; CDR3nt: TGCGCCAGCAGTGAGATGTCCTACAATGAGCAGTTCTTC; CDR3aa: CASSEMSYNEQFF
d_gene: TRBD1; j_gene: TRBJ2-1; abundance: -; v_gene: TRBV7-3; CDR3nt: TGTGCCAGCAGCCCCCGGGGACAGAGCAATGAGCAGTTCTTC; CDR3aa: CASSPRGQSNEQFF
d_gene: -; j_gene: TRBJ2-2; abundance: -; v_gene: TRBV5-1; CDR3nt: TGCGCCAGCAGCTTGGCCTACACCGGGGAGCTGTTTTTT; CDR3aa: CASSLAYTGELFF
d_gene: -; j_gene: TRBJ2-4; abundance: -; v_gene: TRBV9; CDR3nt: TGTGCCAGCAGCGTAGGGACCGGCAAAAACATTCAGTACTTC; CDR3aa: CASSVGTGKNIQYF
d_gene: -; j_gene: TRBJ2-5; abundance: -; v_gene: TRBV9; CDR3nt: TGTGCCAGCAGCGGAACTCAAGAGACCCAGTACTTC; CDR3aa: CASSGTQETQYF
d_gene: -; j_gene: TRBJ1-2; abundance: once; v_gene: TRBV29-1; CDR3nt: TGCAGCGTTGAAGGCGAATCAGGGATCTCTGGCTACACCTTC; CDR3aa: CSVEGESGISGYTF
d_gene: -; j_gene: TRBJ2-2; abundance: -; v_gene: TRBV7-8; CDR3nt: TGTGCCAGCAGCCAAACGGGGGTGGACACCGGGGAGCTGTTTTTT; CDR3aa: CASSQTGVDTGELFF
d_gene: -; j_gene: TRBJ1-1; abundance: few; v_gene: TRBV13; CDR3nt: TGTGCCAGCAGCTATGGAAAAAACACTGAAGCTTTCTTT; CDR3aa: CASSYGKNTEAFF
d_gene: TRBD2; j_gene: TRBJ2-7; abundance: -; v_gene: TRBV28; CDR3nt: TGTGCCAGCAGTTTAGAAGCGGGATTAGTATCCGAGCAGTACTTC; CDR3aa: CASSLEAGLVSEQYF
d_gene: -; j_gene: TRBJ2-3; abundance: -; v_gene: TRBV5-8; CDR3nt: TGTGCCAGCAGCTTGGCCGACAGAAGCACAGATACGCAGTATTTT; CDR3aa: CASSLADRSTDTQYF
d_gene: -; j_gene: TRBJ2-7; abundance: -; v_gene: TRBV27; CDR3nt: TGTGCCAGCAGCCCCGGACCGGGGGAGCAGTACTTC; CDR3aa: CASSPGPGEQYF
d_gene: -; j_gene: TRBJ2-6; abundance: -; v_gene: TRBV27; CDR3nt: TGTGCCAGCAGTTTGATCGTGGCCTCTGGGGCCAACGTCCTGACTTTC; CDR3aa: CASSLIVASGANVLTF
d_gene: -; j_gene: TRBJ2-7; abundance: -; v_gene: TRBV28; CDR3nt: TGTGCCAGCAGTTTATTAGGCCCCGAGGGAGGCGAGCAGTACTTC; CDR3aa: CASSLLGPEGGEQYF